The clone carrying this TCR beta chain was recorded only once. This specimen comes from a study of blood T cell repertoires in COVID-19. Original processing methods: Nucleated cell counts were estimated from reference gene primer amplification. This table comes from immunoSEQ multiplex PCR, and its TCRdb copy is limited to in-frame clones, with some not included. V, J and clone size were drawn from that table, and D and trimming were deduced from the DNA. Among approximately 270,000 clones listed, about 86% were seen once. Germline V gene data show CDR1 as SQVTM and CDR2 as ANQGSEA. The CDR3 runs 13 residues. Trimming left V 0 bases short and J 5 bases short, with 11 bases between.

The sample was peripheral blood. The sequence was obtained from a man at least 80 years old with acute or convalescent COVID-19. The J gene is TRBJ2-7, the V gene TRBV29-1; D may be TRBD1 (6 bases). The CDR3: CSVEDLRDNEQYF. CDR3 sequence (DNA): TGCAGCGTTGAAGATCTTCGGGACAACGAGCAGTACTTC.